One and the same sample provided the 14 T cell receptor beta chains below, sequenced in a study of Ad26.COV2.S vaccination and SARS-CoV-2 variants. Sequencing used immunoSEQ multiplex PCR; TCRdb keeps in-frame clones, though not all of them. The sample has around 250,000 clones; 70% to 90% are singletons. Documented treatment: about 20 received Ad26.COV2.S at low or high dose, single or two shots; about 5 received placebo; per-sample allocation not given. Day 63 after the first vaccine or placebo injection was the time point for sampling. Sequencing used peripheral blood, obtained in a trial of Ad26.COV2.S vaccine versus placebo. Receptors originate from a person between 18 and 65 years old who received the Ad26.COV2.S COVID-19 vaccine or a placebo.

This chain joins TRBV15 and TRBJ1-5, with D possibly TRBD1 on 5 matching bases. V was trimmed by 3 bases and J by 3 bases, leaving 18 bases between them. The CDR3 covers 17 residues. Germline CDR1 and CDR2: LNHNV and YYDKDF (reference sequence). CDR3: CATSSISGLASNQPQHF. CDR3 nucleotides: TGTGCCACCAGCAGTATATCGGGACTAGCGTCCAATCAGCCCCAGCATTTT.

This clone turned up a few times. DNA for the CDR3: TGTGCCAGCAGTTACAGCGCAACAGGCACCTACGAGCAGTACTTC. This encodes CASSYSATGTYEQYF. The V and J genes are TRBV6-5 and TRBJ2-7, with a possible D match to TRBD1 (5 bases). The germline V gene encodes CDR1 MNHEY and CDR2 SVGAGI. V lost 2 bases and J lost 2, with 13 bases in between. The length of the CDR3 is 15 residues.

This sequence joins TRBV2 and TRBJ2-3; possible D gene TRBD2, 5 bases. Germline CDR1 is SNHLY and CDR2 is FYNNEI. The CDR3 is 13 residues long. V was pared by 4 bases and J by 1 base, with 6 bases between. The CDR3 nucleotides are TGTGCCAGCAGTGCCGGGGGCACAGATACGCAGTATTTT. Translating it yields CASSAGGTDTQYF.

CDR3 sequence: CASSIGDRGRSEKLFF. Written as DNA, the CDR3 is TGTGCCAGTAGTATTGGGGACAGGGGGCGAAGTGAAAAACTGTTTTTT. The chain employs TRBV19 and TRBJ1-4, with 12 bases matching TRBD1. J gave up 7 bases and V 3 bases, and 6 bases lay outside the gene matches. The CDR3 is 16 amino acids. Germline CDR1 reads LNHDA; CDR2 reads SQIVND (reference sequence).

CDR3 residues: CASSPPLGSDEQFF. Written as DNA, the CDR3 is TGTGCCAGCTCACCACCGCTAGGATCCGATGAGCAGTTCTTC. V and J are TRBV18 and TRBJ2-1, with D hard to call. The germline V gene has CDR1 KGHSH and CDR2 LQKENI. Trimming took 0 bases from V and 8 from J, leaving 11 bases between them. The CDR3 contains 14 residues.

V is TRBV5-6 and J is TRBJ2-1, with D possibly being TRBD2 (5 bases). V lost 3 bases and J lost 6, with 22 bases in between. CDR1 is SGHDT, CDR2 YYEEEE, per germline. The CDR3 sequence is 17 residues long. CDR3 nucleotides: TGTGCCAGCAGCTCCTGGTTGGGGAGATCAGCGTCCAATGAGCAGTTCTTC. Its protein product is CASSSWLGRSASNEQFF.

The genes are TRBV7-3 and TRBJ1-1, with D perhaps matching TRBD1 (5 bases). The V end lost 1 base, the J end lost 4 bases, and 28 bases lay between the germline ends. The length of the CDR3 is 20 residues. Germline CDR1 SGHTA, CDR2 FQGTGA. The CDR3 is CASSLRGPGMRGKGSTEAFF. The DNA of the CDR3 is TGTGCCAGCAGCTTAAGGGGTCCAGGGATGAGGGGAAAAGGCTCCACTGAAGCTTTCTTT.

The V call is TRBV13, the J call TRBJ1-2; the match to TRBD1 covers 7 bases. This CDR3 has 16 residues. Germline V gene lookup returns CDR1 PRHDT and CDR2 FYEKMQ (reference sequence). With 5 bases clipped from V and 4 bases from J, the junction kept 13 bases outside the gene matches. The CDR3 sequence is CASSRLRGGAGYGYTF. CDR3 DNA: TGTGCCAGCAGCCGACTCCGAGGGGGCGCGGGCTATGGCTACACCTTC.

This clone was detected only once. V is TRBV9 and J is TRBJ1-1, with D possibly matching TRBD1 (5 bases). The CDR3 is made up of 15 amino acids. V was clipped by 0 bases and J by 1 base, with 10 bases between them. The V gene's germline CDR1 is SGDLS and CDR2 YYNGEE. The CDR3 reads CASSVVAGWNTEAFF. CDR3 DNA sequence: TGTGCCAGCAGCGTAGTGGCAGGGTGGAACACTGAAGCTTTCTTT.

The chain recombines TRBV5-4 with TRBJ2-7; D tentatively reads TRBD1 or TRBD2 (5 bases each). The length of the CDR3 is 15 residues. Per the germline V gene, CDR1 is SGHNT and CDR2 is YYREEE (reference sequence). V was cut by 5 bases and J by 2 bases, with 17 bases left in between. CDR3 loop: CASRAGTASTYEQYV. The CDR3 DNA reads TGTGCCAGCAGGGCCGGGACCGCATCCACCTACGAGCAGTACGTC.

The chain uses TRBV2 and TRBJ2-2; possibly TRBD2 for D (6 bases). V was trimmed by 7 bases and J by 4 bases, leaving 16 bases between them. CDR3 length equals 15 residues. Germline CDR1 and CDR2: SNHLY and FYNNEI. The CDR3 loop reads CASKAGRQITGELFF. The CDR3 DNA reads TGTGCCAGCAAGGCGGGGCGGCAAATCACCGGGGAGCTGTTTTTT.

The chain links TRBV7-2 to TRBJ1-3; D remains unclear. The CDR3 spans 15 residues. CDR1 SGHTA and CDR2 FQGNSA come from the germline V gene. Trimming took 2 bases from V and 0 from J, leaving 8 bases between them. The CDR3 region is CASSLTQLSGNTIYF. The CDR3, as DNA: TGTGCCAGCAGCTTAACACAGCTCTCTGGAAACACCATATATTTT.

V gene TRBV30 combines with J gene TRBJ2-3; D is perhaps TRBD1 or TRBD2 (5 bases each). The V gene lost 5 bases and the J gene lost 4 bases, with 13 bases spanning the gap. Germline V gene data show CDR1 as GTSNPN and CDR2 as SVGIG (reference sequence). This CDR3 comprises 13 residues. The CDR3 DNA follows: TGTGCCTGGTCTGAGTTGGGACCAGATACGCAGTATTTT. Translation: CAWSELGPDTQYF.

The chain carries TRBV9 and TRBJ2-5, with D unresolved. The V end lost 4 bases, the J end lost 0 bases, and 7 bases lay between the germline ends. There are 13 residues in the CDR3. Germline V gene sequence: CDR1 SGDLS, CDR2 YYNGEE. Here the CDR3 reads CASSSRYQETQYF. The CDR3 region has the DNA TGTGCCAGCAGCTCGAGATACCAAGAGACCCAGTACTTC.